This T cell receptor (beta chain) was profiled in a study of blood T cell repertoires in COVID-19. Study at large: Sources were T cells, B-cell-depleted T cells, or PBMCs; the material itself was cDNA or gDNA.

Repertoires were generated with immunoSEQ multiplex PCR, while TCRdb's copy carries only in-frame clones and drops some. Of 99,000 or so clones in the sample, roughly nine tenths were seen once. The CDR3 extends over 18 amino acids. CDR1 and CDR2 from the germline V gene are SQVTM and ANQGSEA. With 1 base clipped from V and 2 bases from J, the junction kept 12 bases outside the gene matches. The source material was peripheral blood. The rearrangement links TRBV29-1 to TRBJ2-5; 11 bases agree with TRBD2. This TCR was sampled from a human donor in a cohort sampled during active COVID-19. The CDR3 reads CSVEVGVAGGAGQETQYF. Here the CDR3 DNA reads TGCAGCGTTGAAGTTGGGGTAGCGGGAGGGGCCGGTCAAGAGACCCAGTACTTC.